The subject of this entry is one T cell receptor beta chain. This CDR3 is built from 16 residues. The germline CDR1 and CDR2 sequences are SGHTA and FQGTGA. After removal of 5 bases from V and 1 base from J, the junction contained 10 bases not matched to a gene. PCR used 60 Vbeta primers and 13 Jbeta primers. The method was immunoSEQ multiplex PCR; TCRdb's version includes in-frame clones alone and lacks a portion of them. The table shows roughly 290,000 clones, with around 80% occurring only once. The source of the sample is a study of cytomegalovirus exposure and HLA in healthy donors. Sequenced sample: PBMCs. V is TRBV7-3 and J is TRBJ1-2; 7 bases align to TRBD1. The sequence came from a girl aged 2 to 10 in good health and CMV-seronegative. CDR3: CASSLQGQRVNYGYTF. For the CDR3, the DNA is TGTGCCAGCAGCCTTCAGGGACAGCGTGTTAACTATGGCTACACCTTC.